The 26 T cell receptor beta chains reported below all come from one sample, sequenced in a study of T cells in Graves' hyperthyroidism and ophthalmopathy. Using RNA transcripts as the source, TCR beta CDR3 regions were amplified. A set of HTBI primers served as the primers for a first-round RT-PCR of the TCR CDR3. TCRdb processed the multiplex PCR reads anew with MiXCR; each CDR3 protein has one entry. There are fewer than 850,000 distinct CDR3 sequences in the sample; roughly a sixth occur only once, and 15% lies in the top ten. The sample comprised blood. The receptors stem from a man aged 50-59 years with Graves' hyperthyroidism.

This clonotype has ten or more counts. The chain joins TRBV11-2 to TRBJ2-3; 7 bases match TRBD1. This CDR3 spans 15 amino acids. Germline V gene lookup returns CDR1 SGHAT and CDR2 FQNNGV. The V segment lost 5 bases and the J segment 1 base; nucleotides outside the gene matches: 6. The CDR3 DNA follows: TGTGCCAGCAGCCAGATGGGACAGCGCACAGATACGCAGTATTTT. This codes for CASSQMGQRTDTQYF.

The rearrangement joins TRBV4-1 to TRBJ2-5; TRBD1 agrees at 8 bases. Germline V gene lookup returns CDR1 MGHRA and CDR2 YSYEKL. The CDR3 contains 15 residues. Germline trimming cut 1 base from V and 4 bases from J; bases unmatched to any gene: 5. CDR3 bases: TGCGCCAGCAGCCAAGTCCCAGGGGGCACAGAGACCCAGTACTTC. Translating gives CASSQVPGGTETQYF.

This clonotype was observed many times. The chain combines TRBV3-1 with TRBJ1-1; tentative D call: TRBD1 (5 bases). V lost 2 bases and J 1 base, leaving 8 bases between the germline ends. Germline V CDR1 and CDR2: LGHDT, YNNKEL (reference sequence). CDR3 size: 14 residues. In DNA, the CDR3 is TGTGCCAGCAGCCAACCGGGACGGAACACTGAAGCTTTCTTT. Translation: CASSQPGRNTEAFF.

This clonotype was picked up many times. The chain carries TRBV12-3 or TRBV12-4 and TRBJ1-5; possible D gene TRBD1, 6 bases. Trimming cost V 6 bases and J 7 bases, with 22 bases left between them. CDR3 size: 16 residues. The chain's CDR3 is CASSTGDGGSGQPQHF. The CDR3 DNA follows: TGTGCCAGCAGCACCGGAGACGGGGGCTCAGGGCAGCCCCAGCATTTT.

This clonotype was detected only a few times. The CDR3 spells CASGPWVGSSGNTIYF. The CDR3 bases are TGTGCCAGCGGCCCCTGGGTAGGGAGCTCTGGAAACACCATATATTTT. The chain joins TRBV28 to TRBJ1-3, with no clear D. Germline V lookup: CDR1 MDHEN, CDR2 SYDVKM. The CDR3 length is 16 residues. V lost 8 bases to trimming and J lost 0 bases, with 17 bases between them.

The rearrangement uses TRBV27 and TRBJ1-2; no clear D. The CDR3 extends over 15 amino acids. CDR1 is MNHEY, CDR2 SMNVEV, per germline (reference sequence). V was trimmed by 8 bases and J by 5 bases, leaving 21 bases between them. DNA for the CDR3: TGTGCCAGCGGTGGCCTATTGGGAAGTGGGTATGGCTACACCTTC. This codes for CASGGLLGSGYGYTF.

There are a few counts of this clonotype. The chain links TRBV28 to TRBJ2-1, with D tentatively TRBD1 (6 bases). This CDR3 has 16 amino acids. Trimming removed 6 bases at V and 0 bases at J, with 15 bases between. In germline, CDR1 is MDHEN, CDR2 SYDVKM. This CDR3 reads CASRTQGRGSYNEQFF. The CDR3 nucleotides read TGTGCCAGCAGGACACAGGGTAGGGGCTCCTACAATGAGCAGTTCTTC.

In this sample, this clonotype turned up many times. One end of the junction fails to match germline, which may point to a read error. The CDR3 loop reads CASSLARVSHEQYF. The CDR3 nucleotides are TGTGCCAGCAGTTTAGCCAGGGTCTCCCACGAGCAGTACTTC. The chain employs TRBV12-3 or TRBV12-4 and TRBJ2-7; D is perhaps TRBD1 (5 bases). The CDR3 is made up of 14 amino acids.

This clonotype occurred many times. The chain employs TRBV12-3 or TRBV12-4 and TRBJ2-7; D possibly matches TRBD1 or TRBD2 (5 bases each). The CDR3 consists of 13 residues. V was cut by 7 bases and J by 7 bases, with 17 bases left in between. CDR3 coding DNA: TGTGCCAGCAACCTGGACTGGGACGGGGAGCAGTACTTC. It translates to CASNLDWDGEQYF.

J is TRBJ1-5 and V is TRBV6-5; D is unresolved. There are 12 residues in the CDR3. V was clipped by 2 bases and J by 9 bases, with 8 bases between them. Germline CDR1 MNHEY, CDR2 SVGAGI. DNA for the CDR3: TGTGCCAGCAGTTACGGCAACGGGCCCCAGCATTTT. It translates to CASSYGNGPQHF.

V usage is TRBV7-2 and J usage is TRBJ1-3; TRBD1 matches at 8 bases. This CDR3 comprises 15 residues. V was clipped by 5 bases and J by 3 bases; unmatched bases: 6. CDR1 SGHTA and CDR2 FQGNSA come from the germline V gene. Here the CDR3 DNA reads TGTGCCAGCAGCGATCAGGGGGCATTTGGAAACACCATATATTTT. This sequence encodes CASSDQGAFGNTIYF.

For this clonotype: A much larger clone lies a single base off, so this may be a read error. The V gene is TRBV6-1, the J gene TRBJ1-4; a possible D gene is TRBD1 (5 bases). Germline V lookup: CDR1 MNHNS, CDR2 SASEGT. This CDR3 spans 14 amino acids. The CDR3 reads CASCEVAGSEKLFF. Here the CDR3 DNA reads TGTGCCAGCTGTGAAGTTGCAGGGAGTGAAAAACTGTTTTTT.

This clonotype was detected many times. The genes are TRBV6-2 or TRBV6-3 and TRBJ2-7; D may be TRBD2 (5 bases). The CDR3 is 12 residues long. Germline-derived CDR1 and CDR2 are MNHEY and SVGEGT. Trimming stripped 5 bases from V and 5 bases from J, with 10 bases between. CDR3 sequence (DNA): TGTGCCAGCAGTCCCTTGACTAACGAGCAGTACTTC. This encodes CASSPLTNEQYF.

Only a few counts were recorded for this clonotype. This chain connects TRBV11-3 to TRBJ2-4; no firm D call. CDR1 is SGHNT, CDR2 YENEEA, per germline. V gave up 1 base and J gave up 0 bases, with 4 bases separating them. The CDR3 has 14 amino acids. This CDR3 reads CASSLVKAKNIQYF. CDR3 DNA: TGTGCCAGCAGCTTAGTAAAAGCCAAAAACATTCAGTACTTC.

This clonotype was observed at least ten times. CDR3 region: CASSFAAFGETQYF. CDR3 coding DNA: TGTGCCAGCAGCTTCGCCGCGTTCGGGGAGACCCAGTACTTC. This chain links TRBV7-3 with TRBJ2-5; D unclear. Germline V CDR1 and CDR2: SGHTA, FQGTGA. The V end lost 3 bases, the J end lost 5 bases, and 13 bases lay between the germline ends. This CDR3 has 14 amino acids.

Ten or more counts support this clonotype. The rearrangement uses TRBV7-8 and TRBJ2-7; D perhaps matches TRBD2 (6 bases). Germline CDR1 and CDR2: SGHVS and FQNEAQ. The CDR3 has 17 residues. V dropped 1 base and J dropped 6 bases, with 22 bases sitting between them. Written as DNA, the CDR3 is TGTGCCAGCAGCTTAGGGGGCGGGGCAGCCCCCCAGGGCGAGCAGTACTTC. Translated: CASSLGGGAAPQGEQYF.

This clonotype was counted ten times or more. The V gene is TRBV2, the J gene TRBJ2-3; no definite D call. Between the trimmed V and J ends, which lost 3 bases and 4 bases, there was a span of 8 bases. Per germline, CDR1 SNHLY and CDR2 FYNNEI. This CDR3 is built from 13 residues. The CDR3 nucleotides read TGTGCCAGCAGTGAGGGGTTGGCAGATACGCAGTATTTT. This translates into CASSEGLADTQYF.

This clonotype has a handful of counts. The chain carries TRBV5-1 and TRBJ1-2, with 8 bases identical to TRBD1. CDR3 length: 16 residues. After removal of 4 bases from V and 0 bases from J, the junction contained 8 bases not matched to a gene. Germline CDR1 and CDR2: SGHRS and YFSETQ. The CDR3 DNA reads TGCGCCAGCAGCCGCGAACAGGGGGGAGCTAACTATGGCTACACCTTC. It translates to CASSREQGGANYGYTF.

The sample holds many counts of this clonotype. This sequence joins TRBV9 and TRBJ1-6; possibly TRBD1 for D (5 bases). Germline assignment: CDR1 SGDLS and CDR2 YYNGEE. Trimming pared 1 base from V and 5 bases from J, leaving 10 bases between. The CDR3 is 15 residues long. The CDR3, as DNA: TGTGCCAGCAGCGTATCAGGGATCAATAATTCACCCCTCCACTTT. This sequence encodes CASSVSGINNSPLHF.

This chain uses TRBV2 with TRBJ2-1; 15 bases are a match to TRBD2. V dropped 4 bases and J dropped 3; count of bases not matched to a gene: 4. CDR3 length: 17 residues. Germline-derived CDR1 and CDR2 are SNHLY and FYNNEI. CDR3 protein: CASSVRGLAGGYNEQFF. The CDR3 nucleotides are TGTGCCAGCAGTGTAAGGGGACTAGCGGGGGGCTACAATGAGCAGTTCTTC.

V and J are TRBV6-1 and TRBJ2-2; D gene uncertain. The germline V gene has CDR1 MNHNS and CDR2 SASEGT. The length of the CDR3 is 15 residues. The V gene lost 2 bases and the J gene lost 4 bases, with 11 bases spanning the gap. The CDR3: CASSELRLFTGELFF. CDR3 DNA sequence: TGTGCCAGCAGTGAACTGAGGCTGTTCACCGGGGAGCTGTTTTTT.

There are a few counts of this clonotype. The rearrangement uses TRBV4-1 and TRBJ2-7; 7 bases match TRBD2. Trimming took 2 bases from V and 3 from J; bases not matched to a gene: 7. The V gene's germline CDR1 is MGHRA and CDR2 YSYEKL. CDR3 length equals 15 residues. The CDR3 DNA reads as TGCGCCAGCAGCCAAACGGGGCCGGGGGGCTACGAGCAGTACTTC. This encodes CASSQTGPGGYEQYF.

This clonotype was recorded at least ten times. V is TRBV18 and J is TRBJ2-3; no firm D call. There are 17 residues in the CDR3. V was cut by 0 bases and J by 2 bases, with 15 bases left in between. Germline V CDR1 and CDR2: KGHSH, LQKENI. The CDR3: CASSPPFGSPNTDTQYF. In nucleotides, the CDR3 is TGTGCCAGCTCACCACCGTTCGGAAGCCCGAACACAGATACGCAGTATTTT.

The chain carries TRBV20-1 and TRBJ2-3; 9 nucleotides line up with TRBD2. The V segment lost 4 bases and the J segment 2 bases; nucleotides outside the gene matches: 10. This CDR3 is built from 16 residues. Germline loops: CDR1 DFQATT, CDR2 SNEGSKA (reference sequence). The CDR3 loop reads CSAIFRLAASTDTQYF. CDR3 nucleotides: TGCAGTGCTATTTTTAGACTAGCGGCCTCCACAGATACGCAGTATTTT.

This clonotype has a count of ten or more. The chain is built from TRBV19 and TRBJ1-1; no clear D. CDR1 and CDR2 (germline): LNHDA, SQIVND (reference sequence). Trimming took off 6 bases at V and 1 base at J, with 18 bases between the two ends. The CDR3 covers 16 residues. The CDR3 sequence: CASSQTRLIENTEAFF. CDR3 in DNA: TGTGCCAGTAGCCAGACGAGACTTATAGAGAACACTGAAGCTTTCTTT.

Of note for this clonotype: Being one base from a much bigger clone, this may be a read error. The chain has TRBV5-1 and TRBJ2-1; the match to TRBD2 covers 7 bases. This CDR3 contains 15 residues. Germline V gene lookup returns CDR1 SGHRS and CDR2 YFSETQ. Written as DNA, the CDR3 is TGCGCCAGCAGCTTGGCAGCGGGGCAATACAATGAGAAGTTCTTC. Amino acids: CASSLAAGQYNEKFF.